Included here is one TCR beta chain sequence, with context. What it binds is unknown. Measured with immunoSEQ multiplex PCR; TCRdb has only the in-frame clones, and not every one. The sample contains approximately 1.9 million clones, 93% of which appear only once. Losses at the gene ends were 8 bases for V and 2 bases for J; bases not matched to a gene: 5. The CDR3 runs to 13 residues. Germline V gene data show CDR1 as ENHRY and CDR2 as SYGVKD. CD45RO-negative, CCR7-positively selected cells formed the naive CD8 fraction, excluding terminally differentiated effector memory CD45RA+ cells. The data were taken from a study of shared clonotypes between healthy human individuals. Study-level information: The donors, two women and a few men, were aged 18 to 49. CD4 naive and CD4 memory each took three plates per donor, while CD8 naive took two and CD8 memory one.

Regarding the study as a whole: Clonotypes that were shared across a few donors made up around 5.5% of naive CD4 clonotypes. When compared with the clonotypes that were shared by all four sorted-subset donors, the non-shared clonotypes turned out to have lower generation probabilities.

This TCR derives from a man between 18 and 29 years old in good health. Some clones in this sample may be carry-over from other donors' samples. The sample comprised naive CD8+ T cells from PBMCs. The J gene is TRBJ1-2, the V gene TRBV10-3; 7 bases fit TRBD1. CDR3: CAIRQGSNYGYTF. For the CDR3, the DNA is TGTGCCATCCGACAGGGCTCAAACTATGGCTACACCTTC.